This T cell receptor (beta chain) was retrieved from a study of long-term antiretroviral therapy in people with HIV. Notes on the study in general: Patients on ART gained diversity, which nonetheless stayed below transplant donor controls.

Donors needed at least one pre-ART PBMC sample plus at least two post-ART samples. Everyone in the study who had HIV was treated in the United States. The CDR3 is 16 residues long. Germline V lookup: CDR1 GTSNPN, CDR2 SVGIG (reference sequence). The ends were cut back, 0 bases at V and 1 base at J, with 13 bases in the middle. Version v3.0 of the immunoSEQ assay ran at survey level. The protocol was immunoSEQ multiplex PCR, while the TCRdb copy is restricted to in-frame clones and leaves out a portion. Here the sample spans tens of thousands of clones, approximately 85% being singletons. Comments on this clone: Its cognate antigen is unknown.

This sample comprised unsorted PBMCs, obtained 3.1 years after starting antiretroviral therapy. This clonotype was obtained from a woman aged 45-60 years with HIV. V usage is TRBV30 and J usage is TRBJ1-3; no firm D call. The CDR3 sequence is CAWSVERVRSGNTIYF. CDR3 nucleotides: TGTGCCTGGAGTGTGGAAAGGGTACGATCTGGAAACACCATATATTTT.